The T cell receptor beta chain described here comes from a study of long-term antiretroviral therapy in people with HIV. Survey-level immunoSEQ v3.0 assays were run. Assay used: immunoSEQ multiplex PCR; TCRdb lists only in-frame clones, some missing. The sample includes fewer than 35,000 clones, more than 95% of them seen just once. The CDR3 covers 15 residues. The V gene's germline CDR1 is SGHRS and CDR2 YFSETQ. V was clipped by 3 bases and J by 1 base, with 13 bases between them. General study findings and limits: Blood dates from 2004 to 2017, possibly under older ART regimens.

Every one of the participants with HIV received treatment in the United States. Amounts of roughly 0.95-11 million cryopreserved PBMC were held in the samples before DNA extraction. As to this clone: Its antigen remains unknown.

This clonotype was obtained from a young man with HIV. Specimen: unsorted PBMCs, collected 6.9 years after starting antiretroviral therapy. The genes are TRBV5-1 and TRBJ1-1; D not certain. The CDR3 is CASSWVPGPNTEAFF. The DNA for the CDR3 is TGCGCCAGCAGCTGGGTCCCAGGCCCGAACACTGAAGCTTTCTTT. The variable domain in full, completed from reference TRBV5-1 and TRBJ1-1, reads KAGVTQTPRYLIKTRGQQVTLSCSPISGHRSVSWYQQTPGQGLQFLFEYFSETQRNKGNFPGRFSGRQFSNSRSEMNVSTLELGDSALYLCASSWVPGPNTEAFFGQGTRLTVV.